This T cell receptor beta chain was sequenced in a study of coeliac disease. Broader study findings: Intraepithelial and lamina propria fractions were not highly pure, so cross-contamination was possible. Most TRB amino acid sequences occurred in only one sample. Unbiased detection of gliadin-specific T cells was judged not feasible with this approach.

Using immunoSEQ multiplex PCR, the repertoire was profiled, and TCRdb retains in-frame clones only, with some absent. The table lists 3,000 to 4,000 clones, approximately 69% of them singletons. On this clone itself: The target antigen is unknown.

V shed 5 bases and J shed 2 bases, with 4 bases lying between them. The V gene's germline CDR1 is SEHNR and CDR2 FQNEAQ (reference sequence). This CDR3 has 12 amino acids. The receptor was derived from a man between 25 and 39 years old with celiac disease. The sequencing sample was made of intraepithelial lymphocytes from the gut. The genes are TRBV7-9 and TRBJ1-5; unclear D gene. The CDR3 coding sequence is TGTGCCAGCAGCGAGGGCAATCAGCCCCAGCATTTT. It is translated as CASSEGNQPQHF.